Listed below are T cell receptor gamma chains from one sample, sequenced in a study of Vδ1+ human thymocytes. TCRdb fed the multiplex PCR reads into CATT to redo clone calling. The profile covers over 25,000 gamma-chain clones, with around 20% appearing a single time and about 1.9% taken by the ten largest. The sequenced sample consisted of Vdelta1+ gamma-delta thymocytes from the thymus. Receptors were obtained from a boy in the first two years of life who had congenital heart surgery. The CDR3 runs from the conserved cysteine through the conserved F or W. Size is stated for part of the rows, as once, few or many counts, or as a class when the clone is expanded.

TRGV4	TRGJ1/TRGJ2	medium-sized	CATWDPYYKKLF	TGTGCCACCTGGGACCCTTATTATAAGAAACTCTTT
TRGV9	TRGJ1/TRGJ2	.	CALWDEYYKKLF	TGTGCCTTGTGGGACGAATATTATAAGAAACTCTTT
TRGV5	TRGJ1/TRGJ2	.	CATWDRLGVDKKLF	TGTGCCACCTGGGACAGGCTAGGCGTTGATAAGAAACTCTTT
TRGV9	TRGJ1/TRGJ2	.	CALWEVHHRYKKLF	TGTGCCTTGTGGGAGGTGCATCATCGTTATAAGAAACTCTTT
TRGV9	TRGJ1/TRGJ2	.	CALWEVGGKLF	TGTGCCTTGTGGGAGGTCGGGGGGAAACTCTTT
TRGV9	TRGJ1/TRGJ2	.	CALWEDPDYYKKLF	TGTGCCTTGTGGGAGGATCCTGATTATTATAAGAAACTCTTT
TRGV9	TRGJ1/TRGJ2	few	CALWEAENYYKKLF	TGTGCCTTGTGGGAGGCGGAGAATTATTATAAGAAACTCTTT
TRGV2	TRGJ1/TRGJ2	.	CATWDGPVYYKKLF	TGTGCCACCTGGGACGGGCCCGTATATTATAAGAAACTCTTT
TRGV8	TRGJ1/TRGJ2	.	CATWDLMKKLF	TGTGCCACCTGGGATTTAATGAAGAAACTCTTT
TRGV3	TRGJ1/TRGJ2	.	CATWVPDPNYYKKLF	TGTGCCACCTGGGTCCCTGACCCGAATTATTATAAGAAACTCTTT
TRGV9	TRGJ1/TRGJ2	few	CALWDHYYYKKLF	TGTGCCTTGTGGGACCACTATTATTATAAGAAACTCTTT